These T cell receptor beta chains were read from a single sample in a study of T cell responses to AZD1222 COVID-19 vaccine. Produced via immunoSEQ multiplex PCR; TCRdb's table is partial and in-frame only. Of about 130,000 clones listed, about 90% are singletons. Sequences were derived from peripheral blood, sampled 28 days after the second AZD1222 dose. These receptors were collected from an adult who received the AZD1222 COVID-19 vaccine. Both conserved end residues are part of each CDR3. A D gene is named only where the DNA matches it firmly. Clone size is shown for a subset of rows, as once, few, many or a class of expanded clone.

>TRBJ1-1|TRBV6-5|TRBD1|NA|15
TGTGCCAGCAGGAGCCGGGACAGAGGTAACACTGAAGCTTTCTTT
CASRSRDRGNTEAFF
>TRBJ2-5|TRBV9|NA|NA|14
TGTGCCAGCAGCGTAGAGGGGTATCAAGAGACCCAGTACTTC
CASSVEGYQETQYF
>TRBJ1-5|TRBV9|NA|NA|14
TGTGCCAGCAGCGTATCGGGGTTCAATCAGCCCCAGCATTTT
CASSVSGFNQPQHF
>TRBJ1-4|TRBV18|NA|NA|16
TGTGCCAGCTCAACGAGGCCCCTGACAACTAATGAAAAACTGTTTTTT
CASSTRPLTTNEKLFF
>TRBJ1-3|TRBV7-9|NA|once|14
TGTGCCAGCAGTCGCGGGAGGGTTGGAAACACCATATATTTT
CASSRGRVGNTIYF
>TRBJ1-1|TRBV5-1|NA|NA|13
TGCGCCAGCAGCTTGGGTGGGGGCACTGAAGCTTTCTTT
CASSLGGGTEAFF
>TRBJ1-2|TRBV19|NA|NA|15
TGTGCCAGTAGTATAGAGATCCGGGGAAGAAATGGCTACACCTTC
CASSIEIRGRNGYTF
>TRBJ1-6|TRBV7-9|TRBD1|NA|15
TGTGCCACCCATCACAAGGGACAGGATAATTCACCCCTCCACTTT
CATHHKGQDNSPLHF
>TRBJ1-2|TRBV28|TRBD1|few|13
TGTGCCAGCAGTCAGGGGGCGTACTATGGCTACACCTTC
CASSQGAYYGYTF
>TRBJ2-3|TRBV11-2|TRBD2|NA|18
TGTGCCAGCAGCTTAGGACCCCAGCGGGATGTCGCCGGGGATACGCAGTATTTT
CASSLGPQRDVAGDTQYF
>TRBJ1-2|TRBV14|NA|NA|14
TGTGCCAGCAGCCTGGACAGCAAAGCCTATGGCTACACCTTC
CASSLDSKAYGYTF
>TRBJ2-7|TRBV7-9|NA|once|15
TGTGCCAGCAGCATTACTAGTCCGGGGTACTACGAGCAGTACTTC
CASSITSPGYYEQYF
>TRBJ2-7|TRBV25-1|NA|few|13
TGTGCCAGCAGCCAAACCGGGACCTACGAGCAGTACTTC
CASSQTGTYEQYF
>TRBJ2-3|TRBV7-2|TRBD2|NA|16
TGTGCCAGCAGCCCAACTAGCGGAAGAAGCACAGATACGCAGTATTTT
CASSPTSGRSTDTQYF
>TRBJ2-2|TRBV3-1/TRBV3-2|NA|NA|17
TGTGCCAGCAGGGGACTTTTCGGGAGCGCTAACACCGGGGAGCTGTTTTTT
CASRGLFGSANTGELFF
>TRBJ2-7|TRBV29-1|NA|once|14
TGCAGCGTGGGGCCCAGGGAAGCAAGCTACGAGCAGTACTTC
CSVGPREASYEQYF
>TRBJ2-2|TRBV9|TRBD2|once|15
TGTGCCAGCAGCGGAACTAGCGGAGTCACCGGGGAGCTGTTTTTT
CASSGTSGVTGELFF
>TRBJ1-5|TRBV19|NA|NA|13
TGTGCCAGTAGTAGTAAGGGAAATCAGCCCCAGCATTTT
CASSSKGNQPQHF
>TRBJ2-2|TRBV9|NA|once|14
TGTGCCAGCAGCGTACAGGGAAACACCGGGGAGCTGTTTTTT
CASSVQGNTGELFF
>TRBJ2-4|TRBV6-2/TRBV6-3|TRBD2|NA|18
TGTGCCAGCAGTTACTTGCCTAGCGGGAGGTTGGTCAAAAACATTCAGTACTTC
CASSYLPSGRLVKNIQYF
>TRBJ1-1|TRBV4-1|NA|NA|13
TGCGCCAGCAACCTCCCCGGGAACACTGAAGCTTTCTTT
CASNLPGNTEAFF
>TRBJ2-5|TRBV3-1/TRBV3-2|TRBD2|NA|16
TGTGCCAGCGACAGAGGCCTAGCGGGAGAGAAAGAGACCCAGTACTTC
CASDRGLAGEKETQYF
>TRBJ2-1|TRBV27|NA|NA|15
TGTGCCAGCAGTTTCTACCCGGGAGACTACAATGAGCAGTTCTTC
CASSFYPGDYNEQFF
>TRBJ1-1|TRBV9|NA|NA|12
TGTGCCAGCAGCGCGACTGGGACTGAAGCTTTCTTT
CASSATGTEAFF
>TRBJ2-7|TRBV10-3|NA|NA|12
TGTGCCATCAGTGGACACTCCTACGAGCAGTACTTC
CAISGHSYEQYF
>TRBJ2-5|TRBV5-4|TRBD1|NA|13
TGTGCCAGCAGCACGGGACAGAAAGAGACCCAGTACTTC
CASSTGQKETQYF
>TRBJ1-2|TRBV28|NA|NA|12
TGTGCCAGCCAGAGTTGGTCCTCAGGCTACACCTTC
CASQSWSSGYTF
>TRBJ2-1|TRBV27|NA|NA|16
TGTGCCAGCAGTTTGTCTGGGAGCTCCCCCGGGACTGAGCAGTTCTTC
CASSLSGSSPGTEQFF
>TRBJ1-1|TRBV16|TRBD1|NA|18
TGTGCCAGCAGCCAATATTCCCGGACAGGGGGCACGGGGACTGAAGCTTTCTTT
CASSQYSRTGGTGTEAFF
>TRBJ1-2|TRBV7-9|NA|few|10
TGTGCCAGCAGCCCACTGGGGGGAGTCTTC
CASSPLGGVF
>TRBJ2-7|TRBV13|NA|NA|14
TGTGCCAGCAGCCCCTGGACTAACACCTACGAGCAGTACTTC
CASSPWTNTYEQYF
>TRBJ1-2|TRBV5-1|NA|few|14
TGCGCCAGCAGCTTCGGACAGTCTAACTATGGCTACACCTTC
CASSFGQSNYGYTF
>TRBJ2-5|TRBV7-2|NA|NA|16
TGTGCCAGCAGCTTAGTAAGGGCGACAGCGGCCGAGACCCAGTACTTC
CASSLVRATAAETQYF
>TRBJ1-3|TRBV6-5|TRBD1|NA|16
TGTGCCAGCAGTTTCGGACAGGGCAGCTCTGGAAACACCATATATTTT
CASSFGQGSSGNTIYF
>TRBJ1-1|TRBV21-1|NA|NA|15
TGTGCCAGCAGCAAAGATACAGGGGGAAACACTGAAGCTTTCTTT
CASSKDTGGNTEAFF
>TRBJ1-1|TRBV19|NA|NA|14
TGTGCCAGTAGTCCGAGCATTGGGAACACTGAAGCTTTCTTT
CASSPSIGNTEAFF
>TRBJ2-3|TRBV18|TRBD2|NA|15
TGTGCCAGCTCACCAGGGACTAGCGGCACAGATACGCAGTATTTT
CASSPGTSGTDTQYF
>TRBJ1-1|TRBV24-1|TRBD1|NA|13
TGTGCCACCAGTGACCCCCACAGGGGTGAAGCTTTCTTT
CATSDPHRGEAFF
>TRBJ1-6|TRBV6-5|NA|NA|14
TGTGCCAGCAGTTACTTACAGGCAAATTCACCCCTCCACTTT
CASSYLQANSPLHF